This TCR beta chain is drawn from a study of cytomegalovirus exposure and HLA in healthy donors. Study-level findings and limits: A later look showed TCR association rates differing by HLA locus, highest for DRB1 and lowest for HLA-C. Presence/absence analyses took donor sequencing depth as roughly uniform. Other equally common chains were less clonally expanded than HLA-associated TCR beta chains, a later analysis showed. Cytomegalovirus-associated status was assigned to 150 to 200 TCR beta chains.

Concerning this clone: Its specificity is not known.

This CDR3 spans 13 amino acids. The germline V gene has CDR1 MGHDK and CDR2 SYGVNS. Trimming removed 11 bases at V and 3 bases at J, with 11 bases between. The PCR used 60 Vbeta and 13 Jbeta primers. TCRdb's table, derived via immunoSEQ multiplex PCR, lists solely in-frame clones and lacks some. Of 97,000 or so clones listed, about 62% were seen once; the top ten hold about 4.4%. The rearrangement joins TRBV25-1 to TRBJ2-6; D is unresolved. This clonotype originated in a human donor in good health. The source material was PBMCs. The CDR3, as DNA: TGTGCCGTGGGCGCCTTTGGGGCCAACGTCCTGACTTTC. Protein sequence: CAVGAFGANVLTF.